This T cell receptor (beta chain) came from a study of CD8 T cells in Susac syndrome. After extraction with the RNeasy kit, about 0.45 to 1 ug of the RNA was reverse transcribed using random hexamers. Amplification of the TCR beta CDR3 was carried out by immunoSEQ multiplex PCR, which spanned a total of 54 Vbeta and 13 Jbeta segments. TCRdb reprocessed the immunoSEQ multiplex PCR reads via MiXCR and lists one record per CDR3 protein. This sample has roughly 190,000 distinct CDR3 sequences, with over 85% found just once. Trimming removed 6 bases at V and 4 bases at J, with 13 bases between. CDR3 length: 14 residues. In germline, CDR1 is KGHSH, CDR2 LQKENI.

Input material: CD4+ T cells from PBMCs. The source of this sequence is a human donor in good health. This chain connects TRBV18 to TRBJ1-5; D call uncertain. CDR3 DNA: TGTGCCAGCTCGAGGACGGGTGATAATCAGCCCCAGCATTTT. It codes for CASSRTGDNQPQHF.